Described below is a single TCR beta chain sequence and its context. Next came a second PCR, run for about 7 to 11 cycles, which used a sample-barcoded 5' primer along with a J-beta primer mix. TCRdb itself ran the 5' RACE reads through MiXCR, one entry per CDR3 protein. Found here are 800,000 to 1,300,000 distinct CDR3 sequences, around 27% of them singletons; the top ten hold approximately 0.75%. This specimen comes from a study of blood T cells in healthy people across ages. The V end was cut by 0 bases, the J end by 4 bases, with 12 bases between. In germline, CDR1 is MGHRA, CDR2 YSYEKL. The CDR3 is 16 amino acids. This same sample was also part of a study on T cells of mothers and their children.

V and J are TRBV4-1 and TRBJ2-2; D is ambiguous. The sequenced material came from blood. The origin of this receptor is a girl aged 2-9 years in good health. CDR3 residues: CASSQDVVAGTGELFF. For the CDR3, the DNA is TGCGCCAGCAGCCAAGATGTGGTAGCTGGCACCGGGGAGCTGTTTTTT.